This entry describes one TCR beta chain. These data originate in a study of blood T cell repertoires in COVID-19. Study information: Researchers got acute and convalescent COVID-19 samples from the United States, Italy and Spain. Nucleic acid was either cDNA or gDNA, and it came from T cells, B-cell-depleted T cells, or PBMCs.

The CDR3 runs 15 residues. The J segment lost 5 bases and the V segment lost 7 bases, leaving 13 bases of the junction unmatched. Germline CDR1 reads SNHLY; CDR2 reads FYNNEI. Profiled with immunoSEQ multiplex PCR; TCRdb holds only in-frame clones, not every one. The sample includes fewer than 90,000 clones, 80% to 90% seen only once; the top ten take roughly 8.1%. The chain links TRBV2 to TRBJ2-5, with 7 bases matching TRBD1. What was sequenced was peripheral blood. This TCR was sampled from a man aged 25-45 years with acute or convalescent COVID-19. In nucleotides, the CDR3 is TGTGCCAGCAAACCGGAAAAAGGGGGCAGGGAGACCCAGTACTTC. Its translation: CASKPEKGGRETQYF.